This T cell receptor beta chain was sequenced in a study of shared clonotypes between healthy human individuals. CDR3 size: 16 residues. CDR1 is LNHDA and CDR2 is SQIVND in the germline V gene (reference sequence). Trimming at V came to 5 bases and at J to 4 bases, leaving 10 bases not matched to a gene. The genomic DNA of each subset was split evenly across several immunoSEQ plates. Generated by immunoSEQ multiplex PCR, the TCRdb table keeps only in-frame clones and is missing some. Here the sample spans 450,000 to 500,000 clones, 81% being singletons. This TCR came from a woman between 35 and 50 years old in good health. Some clones in this sample may be carry-over from other donors' samples. Material: PBMCs. V gene TRBV19 combines with J gene TRBJ2-5, with 10 bases identical to TRBD2. Here the CDR3 DNA reads TGTGCCAGTAGTGGACTAGCGGAGTGGGGTGGAGAGACCCAGTACTTC. Protein product: CASSGLAEWGGETQYF.